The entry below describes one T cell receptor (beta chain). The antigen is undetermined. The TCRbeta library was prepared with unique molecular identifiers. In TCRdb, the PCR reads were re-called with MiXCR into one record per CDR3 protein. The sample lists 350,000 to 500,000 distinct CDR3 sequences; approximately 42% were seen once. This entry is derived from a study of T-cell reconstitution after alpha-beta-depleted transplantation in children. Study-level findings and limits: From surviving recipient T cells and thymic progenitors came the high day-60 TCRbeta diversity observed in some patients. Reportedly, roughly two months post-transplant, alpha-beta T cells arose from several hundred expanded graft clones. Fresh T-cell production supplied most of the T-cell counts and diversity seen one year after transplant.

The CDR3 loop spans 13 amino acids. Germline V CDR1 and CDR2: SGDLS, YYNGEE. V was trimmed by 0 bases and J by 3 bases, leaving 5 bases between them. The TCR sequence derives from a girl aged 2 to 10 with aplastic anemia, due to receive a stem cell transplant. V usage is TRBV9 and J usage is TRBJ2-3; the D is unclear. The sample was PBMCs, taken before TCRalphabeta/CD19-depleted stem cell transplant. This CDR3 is CASSVEVTDTQYF. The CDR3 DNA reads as TGTGCCAGCAGCGTAGAAGTGACAGATACGCAGTATTTT.